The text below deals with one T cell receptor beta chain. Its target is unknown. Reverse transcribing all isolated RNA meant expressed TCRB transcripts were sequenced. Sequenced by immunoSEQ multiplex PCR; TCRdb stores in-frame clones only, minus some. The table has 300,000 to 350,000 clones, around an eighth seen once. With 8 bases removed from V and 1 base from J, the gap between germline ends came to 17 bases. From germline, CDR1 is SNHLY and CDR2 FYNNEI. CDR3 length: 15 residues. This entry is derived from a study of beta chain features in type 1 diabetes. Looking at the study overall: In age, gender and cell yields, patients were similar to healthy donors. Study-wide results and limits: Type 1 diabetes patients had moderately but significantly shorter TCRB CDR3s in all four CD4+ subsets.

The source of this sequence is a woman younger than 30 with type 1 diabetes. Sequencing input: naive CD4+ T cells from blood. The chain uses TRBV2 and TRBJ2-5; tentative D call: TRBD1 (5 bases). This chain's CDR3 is CASVASAGFQETQYF. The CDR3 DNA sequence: TGTGCCAGCGTTGCTAGTGCAGGGTTCCAAGAGACCCAGTACTTC.